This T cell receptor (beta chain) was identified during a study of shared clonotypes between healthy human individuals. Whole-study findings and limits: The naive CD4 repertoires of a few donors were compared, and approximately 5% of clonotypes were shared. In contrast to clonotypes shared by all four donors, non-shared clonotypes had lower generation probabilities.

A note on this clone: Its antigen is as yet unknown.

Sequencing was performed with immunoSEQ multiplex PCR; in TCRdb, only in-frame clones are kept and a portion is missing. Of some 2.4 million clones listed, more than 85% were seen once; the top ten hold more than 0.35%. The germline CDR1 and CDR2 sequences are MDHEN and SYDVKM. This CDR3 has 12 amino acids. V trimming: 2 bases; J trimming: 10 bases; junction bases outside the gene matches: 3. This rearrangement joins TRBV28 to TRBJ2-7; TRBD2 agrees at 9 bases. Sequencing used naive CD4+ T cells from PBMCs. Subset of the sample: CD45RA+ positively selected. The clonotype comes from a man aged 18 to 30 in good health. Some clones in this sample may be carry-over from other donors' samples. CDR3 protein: CASSLRRGGQYF. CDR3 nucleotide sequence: TGTGCCAGCAGTTTAAGGCGGGGGGGACAGTACTTC.